This TCR beta chain emerged from a study of blood T cell dynamics during melanoma immunotherapy. V lost 3 bases, J lost 4 bases, and 10 bases lay in between. The CDR3 totals 15 residues. The germline CDR1 and CDR2 sequences are WNHNN and SYGVQD (reference sequence). As for time point: pre-treatment baseline. The assay was immunoSEQ multiplex PCR, and TCRdb's table has in-frame clones only and misses some. The table shows 7,000 or so clones, with 60% to 85% occurring only once. The chain combines TRBV10-1 with TRBJ2-6; no clear D gene. This clonotype was obtained from a human donor with melanoma. Sequencing was performed on blood, taken from a patient treated with checkpoint blockade. CDR3 sequence reads: CASSDPRRGANVLTF. CDR3 bases: TGCGCCAGCAGTGACCCCAGAAGGGGGGCCAACGTCCTGACTTTC.